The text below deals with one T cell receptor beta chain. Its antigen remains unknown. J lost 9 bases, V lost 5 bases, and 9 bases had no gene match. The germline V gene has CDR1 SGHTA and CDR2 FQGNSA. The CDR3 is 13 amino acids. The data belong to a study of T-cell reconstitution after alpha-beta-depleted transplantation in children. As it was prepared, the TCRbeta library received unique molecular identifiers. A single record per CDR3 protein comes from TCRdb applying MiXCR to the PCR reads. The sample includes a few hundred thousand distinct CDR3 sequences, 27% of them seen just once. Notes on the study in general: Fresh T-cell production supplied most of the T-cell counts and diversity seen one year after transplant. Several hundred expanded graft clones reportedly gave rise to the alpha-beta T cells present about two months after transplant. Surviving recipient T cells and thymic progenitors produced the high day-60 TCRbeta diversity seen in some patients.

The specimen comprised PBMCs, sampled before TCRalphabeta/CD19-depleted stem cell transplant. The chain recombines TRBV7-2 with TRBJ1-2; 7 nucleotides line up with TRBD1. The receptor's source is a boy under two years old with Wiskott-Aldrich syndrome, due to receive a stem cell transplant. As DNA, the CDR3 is TGTGCCAGCAGCGCAACCGGGACAGTCAGCTACACCTTC. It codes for CASSATGTVSYTF.